One and the same sample provided the 5 T cell receptor beta chains below, sequenced in a study of regulatory and conventional T cells in breast cancer. TCRdb reprocessed the PCR reads via MiXCR and lists one record per CDR3 protein. The table has 15,000 or so distinct CDR3 sequences, approximately 35% seen once. Sequencing input: conventional T cells from blood. The receptors stem from a female donor in good health.

This clonotype has more than one count but fewer than ten. This chain joins TRBV7-2 and TRBJ2-5, with D maybe TRBD2 (6 bases). Trimming left V 2 bases short and J 7 bases short, with 14 bases between. The CDR3 runs to 14 residues. Per germline, CDR1 SGHTA and CDR2 FQGNSA. CDR3 DNA: TGTGCCAGCAGCTTACCGGGACTTTGGGGGACCCAGTACTTC. Protein product: CASSLPGLWGTQYF.

CDR3 sequence: CASSQDYGGGVFTDTQYF. CDR3 nucleotides: TGCGCCAGCAGCCAAGATTATGGAGGCGGGGTGTTCACAGATACGCAGTATTTT. The chain is built from TRBV4-3 and TRBJ2-3; possible D gene TRBD2, 6 bases. The CDR3 sequence is 18 residues long. Germline lookup yields CDR1 LGHNA and CDR2 YSLEER. Trimming removed 0 bases at V and 2 bases at J, with 18 bases between.

This clonotype occurred a few times. This CDR3 reads CSARDTGTGRFNEKLFF. CDR3 in DNA: TGCAGTGCTAGAGATACCGGGACAGGGCGTTTTAATGAAAAACTGTTTTTT. V usage is TRBV20-1 and J usage is TRBJ1-4; 9 bases fit TRBD1. Germline lookup yields CDR1 DFQATT and CDR2 SNEGSKA (reference sequence). This CDR3 has 17 amino acids. V lost 0 bases to trimming and J lost 4 bases; unmatched junction nucleotides: 9.

This clonotype was seen at least ten times. Here the CDR3 reads CASSLATDGPEAFF. The CDR3 coding sequence is TGTGCCAGCAGCTTGGCAACAGATGGCCCTGAAGCTTTCTTT. The V call is TRBV7-9, the J call TRBJ1-1; D not certain. CDR1 and CDR2 from the germline V gene are SEHNR and FQNEAQ (reference sequence). V was clipped by 3 bases and J by 6 bases, with 14 bases between them. The CDR3 has 14 amino acids.

The chain couples TRBV7-6 to TRBJ2-7; the D is unclear. This CDR3 comprises 19 residues. CDR1 SGHVS and CDR2 FNYEAQ come from the germline V gene. Between the trimmed V and J ends, which lost 2 bases and 5 bases, there was a span of 28 bases. For the CDR3, the DNA is TGTGCCAGCAGCTTAAGAGACCCAGCAATTGGCAGGACCTATAACGAGCAGTACTTC. This translates into CASSLRDPAIGRTYNEQYF. Together with reference TRBV7-6 and TRBJ2-7, the CDR3 gives the full variable domain: GAGVSQSPRYKVTKRGQDVALRCDPISGHVSLYWYRQALGQGPEFLTYFNYEAQQDKSGLPNDRFSAERPEGSISTLTIQRTEQRDSAMYRCASSLRDPAIGRTYNEQYFGPGTRLTVT.